The following is a T cell receptor beta chain sequence with its context. The sample comes from a study of OX40 agonist ivuxolimab in advanced cancers. Overall study context: One patient with hepatocellular carcinoma and two with cutaneous melanoma, three in all, had partial responses.

V lost 3 bases and J lost 2; bases outside the gene matches: 4. This CDR3 region has 15 residues. Per germline, CDR1 SGHTA and CDR2 FQGNSA. Assay: immunoSEQ multiplex PCR; the TCRdb copy retains only in-frame clones and omits some. The sample includes over 100,000 clones, 85% to 95% of them seen just once. The clonotype comes from an adult with an advanced solid tumor such as melanoma, head and neck, liver or kidney cancer. The chain carries TRBV7-2 and TRBJ1-2, with 9 bases lining up with TRBD1. Material: CD4+ or CD8+ T cells sorted from blood, obtained in a trial of the OX40 agonist ivuxolimab. This CDR3 is CASSFGQGRNYGYTF. The DNA of the CDR3 is TGTGCCAGCAGCTTCGGACAGGGGAGGAACTATGGCTACACCTTC.